Below, 7 T cell receptor beta chains from the same sample are listed, as sequenced in a study of T cell changes during pregnancy in multiple sclerosis. Assay: immunoSEQ multiplex PCR; the TCRdb copy retains only in-frame clones and omits some. The sample carries 75,000 to 95,000 clones, around 94% recorded once. Sequencing used CD4+ T cells from peripheral blood mononuclear cells, obtained after pregnancy. The receptors come from a female donor with multiple sclerosis, enrolled in a pregnancy study.

This clone was recorded once. The gene calls are TRBV9 and TRBJ2-4, with D uncertain. The V end was cut by 3 bases, the J end by 0 bases, with 7 bases between. The germline V gene has CDR1 SGDLS and CDR2 YYNGEE. The CDR3 covers 14 residues. The CDR3 protein is CASSDGLAKNIQYF. CDR3 sequence (DNA): TGTGCCAGCAGCGATGGGCTAGCCAAAAACATTCAGTACTTC.

The chain carries TRBV6-1 and TRBJ1-5; 9 bases agree with TRBD1. V dropped 7 bases and J dropped 5; count of bases not matched to a gene: 9. The CDR3 is 15 amino acids. The germline CDR1 and CDR2 sequences are MNHNS and SASEGT. CDR3 residues: CASISTRDRDQPQHF. CDR3 DNA: TGTGCCAGCATATCCACCCGGGACAGGGATCAGCCCCAGCATTTT.

The gene calls are TRBV14 and TRBJ2-3, with 9 bases lining up with TRBD2. After removal of 5 bases from V and 2 bases from J, the junction contained 5 bases not matched to a gene. CDR3 length: 15 residues. From germline, CDR1 is SGHDN and CDR2 FVKESK. For the CDR3, the DNA is TGTGCCAGCAGCGCTAGCGGGACCCTCACAGATACGCAGTATTTT. This codes for CASSASGTLTDTQYF.

The gene calls are TRBV19 and TRBJ1-1, with D possibly being TRBD1 (5 bases). V was clipped by 2 bases and J by 1 base, with 8 bases between them. The CDR3 contains 14 residues. Looked up from germline, CDR1 is LNHDA and CDR2 is SQIVND (reference sequence). This CDR3 reads CASSIQGSNTEAFF. In DNA form, the CDR3 reads TGTGCCAGTAGTATACAGGGATCGAACACTGAAGCTTTCTTT.

CDR3 in DNA: TGTGCCAGCAGCCAGGTCCCGGGGTTGGGGGAAAAACTGTTTTTT. Translated, it gives CASSQVPGLGEKLFF. The chain couples TRBV5-5 to TRBJ1-4; no reliable D call. Germline assignment: CDR1 SGHKS and CDR2 YYEKEE (reference sequence). The CDR3 runs 15 residues. The V end was cut by 4 bases, the J end by 8 bases, with 18 bases between.

This clone showed up just once. This rearrangement joins TRBV7-3 to TRBJ2-5; TRBD2 is a possible D gene (6 bases). V was shortened by 6 bases and J by 0 bases, with 14 bases between the two germline ends. Germline assignment: CDR1 SGHTA and CDR2 FQGTGA. The CDR3 has 15 residues. The CDR3, as DNA: TGTGCCAGCAGTCCACCGGGACTTCACCAAGAGACCCAGTACTTC. It encodes CASSPPGLHQETQYF.

V gene TRBV5-1 combines with J gene TRBJ1-1, with a weak D call TRBD1 (5 bases). There are 16 residues in the CDR3. Trimming left V 4 bases short and J 4 bases short, with 20 bases between. CDR1 is SGHRS and CDR2 is YFSETQ in the germline V gene. CDR3: CASSKTPSGAITEAFF. DNA of the CDR3: TGCGCCAGCAGCAAGACCCCGTCTGGGGCGATCACTGAAGCTTTCTTT.